This TCR beta chain was sequenced during a study of T cells after posttransplantation cyclophosphamide. Study-wide points: TRB clonality was highly associated with recipient CMV seropositivity and reactivation. Blood and skin or GI T cell repertoires showed limited TRB overlap. Donor CD8+ memory clones often dominated recipient blood repertoires at later times.

Sequencing used immunoSEQ multiplex PCR; TCRdb keeps in-frame clones, though not all of them. This table has about 19,000 clones, around 78% appearing once. The related graft donor's blood sample was taken on the day of bone marrow donation. Of note for this clone: The antigen is undetermined.

V was pared by 7 bases and J by 2 bases, with 15 bases between. The CDR3 runs to 14 residues. Per the germline V gene, CDR1 is SEHNR and CDR2 is FQNEAQ (reference sequence). The sample comprised memory CD4+ T cells sorted from blood. The sequence came from a man younger than 40 in good health and a related stem cell transplant donor. The chain has TRBV7-9 and TRBJ2-7; D not resolved. In nucleotides, the CDR3 is TGTGCCAGCACCCGACCACAGAAACCCTACGAGCAGTACTTC. Amino acid sequence: CASTRPQKPYEQYF.